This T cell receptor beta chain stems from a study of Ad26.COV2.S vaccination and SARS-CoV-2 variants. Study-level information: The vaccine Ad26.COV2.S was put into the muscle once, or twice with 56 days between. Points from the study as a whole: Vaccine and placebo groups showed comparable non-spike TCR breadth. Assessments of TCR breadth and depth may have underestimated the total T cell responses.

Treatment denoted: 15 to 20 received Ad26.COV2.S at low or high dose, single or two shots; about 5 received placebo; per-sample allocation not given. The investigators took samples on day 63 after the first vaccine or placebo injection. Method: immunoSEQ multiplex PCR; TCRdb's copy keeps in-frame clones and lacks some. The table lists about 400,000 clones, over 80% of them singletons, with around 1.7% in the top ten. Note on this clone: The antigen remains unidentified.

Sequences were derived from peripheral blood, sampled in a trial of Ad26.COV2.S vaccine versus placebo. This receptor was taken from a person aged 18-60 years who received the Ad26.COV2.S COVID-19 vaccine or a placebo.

In nucleotides, the CDR3 is TGCGCCAGCAGCCAAGGCCCTCAGCGGTCTAGCACAGATACGCAGTATTTT. Its translation: CASSQGPQRSSTDTQYF. The chain is built from TRBV4-1 and TRBJ2-3; perhaps TRBD2 as D (5 bases). Trimming took 1 base from V and 0 from J, leaving 14 bases between them. The CDR3 extends over 17 amino acids. CDR1 and CDR2 (germline): MGHRA, YSYEKL.